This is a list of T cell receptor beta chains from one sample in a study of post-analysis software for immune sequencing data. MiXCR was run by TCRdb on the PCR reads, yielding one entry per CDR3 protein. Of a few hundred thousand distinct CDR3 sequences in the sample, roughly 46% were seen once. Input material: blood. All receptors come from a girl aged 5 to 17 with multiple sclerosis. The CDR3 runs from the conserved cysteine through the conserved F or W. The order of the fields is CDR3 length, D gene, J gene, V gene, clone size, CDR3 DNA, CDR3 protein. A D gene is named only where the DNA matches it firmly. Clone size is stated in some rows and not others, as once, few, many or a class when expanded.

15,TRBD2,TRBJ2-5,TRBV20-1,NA,TGCAGTGCCCTGGGACTAGCGGGAGAGGGAGAGACCCAGTACTTC,CSALGLAGEGETQYF
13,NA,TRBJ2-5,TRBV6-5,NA,TGTGCCAGCGGCCAGGCGATTCGGGAGACCCAGTACTTC,CASGQAIRETQYF
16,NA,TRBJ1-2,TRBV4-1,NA,TGCGCCAGCAGCCATCTAGTCCAGGGTCGGGACTATGGCTACACCTTC,CASSHLVQGRDYGYTF
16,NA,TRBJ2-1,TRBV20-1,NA,TGCAGTGCTAGAGACGTTACGGGGGCCCTATACAATGAGCAGTTCTTC,CSARDVTGALYNEQFF
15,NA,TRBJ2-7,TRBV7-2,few,TGTGCCAGCAGCTTAGCCGGGTCGGTAACCTACGAGCAGTACTTC,CASSLAGSVTYEQYF
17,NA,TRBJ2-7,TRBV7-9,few,TGTGCCAGCAGCTCGGATTTGGGAGCGGCCAGTCCCTACGAGCAGTACTTC,CASSSDLGAASPYEQYF
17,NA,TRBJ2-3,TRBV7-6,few,TGTGCCAGCAGCCCCAGCCCGGGACCGGGCCTTGCAGATACGCAGTATTTT,CASSPSPGPGLADTQYF
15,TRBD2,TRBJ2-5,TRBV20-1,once,TGCAGTGCCGTCGGACTAGCGCTTCAAGAGCGGACCCAGTACTTC,CSAVGLALQERTQYF
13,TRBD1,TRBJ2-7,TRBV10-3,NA,TGTGCCGTCGTCCGGGACAGCTCCTACGAGCAGTACTTC,CAVVRDSSYEQYF
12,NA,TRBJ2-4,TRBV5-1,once,TGCGCCAGCAGGTTGGACTCGAACATTCAGTACTTC,CASRLDSNIQYF
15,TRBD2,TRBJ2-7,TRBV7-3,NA,TGTGCCAGCGGAGAACTAGCGGGAGTTGGCTACGAGCAGTACTTC,CASGELAGVGYEQYF
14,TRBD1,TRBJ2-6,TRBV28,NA,TGTGCCAGCAGCGGGACAGCTGGGGCCAACGTCCTGACTTTC,CASSGTAGANVLTF
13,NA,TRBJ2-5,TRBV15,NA,TGTGCCACCAGCTCGGACTCCCTCGGGACCCAGTACTTC,CATSSDSLGTQYF
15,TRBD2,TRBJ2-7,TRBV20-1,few,TGCAGTGCTACCGGGACTAGCGGTGATTCCTACGAGCAGTACTTC,CSATGTSGDSYEQYF
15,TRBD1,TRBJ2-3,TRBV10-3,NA,TGTGCCATCAGCCCTGGACAGGGTGGGACAGATACGCAGTATTTT,CAISPGQGGTDTQYF
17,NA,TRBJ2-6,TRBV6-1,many,TGTGCCAGCAGTGGAGCAGGGTCAAACTCTGGGGCCAACGTCCTGACTTTC,CASSGAGSNSGANVLTF
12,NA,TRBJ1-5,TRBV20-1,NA,TGCAGTGCTACCCGGCCTGGCCAGCCCCAGCATTTT,CSATRPGQPQHF
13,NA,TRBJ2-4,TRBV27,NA,TGTGCCAGCAGTTTGGGGAGGAGGGGCATTCAGTACTTC,CASSLGRRGIQYF
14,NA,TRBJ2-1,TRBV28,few,TGTGCCAGCAGTTGGCCGGGAGCTGGAAATGAGCAGTTCTTC,CASSWPGAGNEQFF
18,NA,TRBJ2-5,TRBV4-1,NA,TGCGCCAGCAGCCAAGATAGGGTGGGCGGGCCGTACCAAGCGACCCAGTACTTC,CASSQDRVGGPYQATQYF
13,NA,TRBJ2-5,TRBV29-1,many,TGCAGCGTTGAACCGTCCAGGGGCGAGACCCAGTACTTC,CSVEPSRGETQYF
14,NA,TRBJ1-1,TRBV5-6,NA,TGTGCCAGCAGCTTGGTGGGGGCCGGCACTGAAGCTTTCTTT,CASSLVGAGTEAFF
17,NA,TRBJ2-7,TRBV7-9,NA,TGTGCCAGCAGCTTAATGGGCTTGGGGACTCACTCCTACGAGCAGTACTTC,CASSLMGLGTHSYEQYF
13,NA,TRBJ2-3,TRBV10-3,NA,TGTGCCATCAGTGAGTCGTCGGCAGATACGCAGTATTTT,CAISESSADTQYF
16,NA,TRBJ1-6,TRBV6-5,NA,TGTGCCAGCAGTTACTCCCGAACCAGGAAAGATTCACCCCTCCACTTT,CASSYSRTRKDSPLHF
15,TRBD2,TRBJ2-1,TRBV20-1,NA,TGCAGTGCTAGAGACCTAGCGGGAGGGAGGAATGAGCAGTTCTTC,CSARDLAGGRNEQFF
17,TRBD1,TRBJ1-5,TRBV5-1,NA,TGCGCTAGCAGCTTGGGGACAGGGGGCGCCGGCAATCAGCCCCAGCATTTT,CASSLGTGGAGNQPQHF
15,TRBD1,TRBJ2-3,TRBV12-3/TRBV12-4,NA,TGTGCCAGCAGTTTTGAGGACAGGCGCTCTAATACGCAGTATTTT,CASSFEDRRSNTQYF
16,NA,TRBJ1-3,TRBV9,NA,TGTGCCAGCAGCCCCACTAGTCTCAGCTCTGGAAACACCATATATTTT,CASSPTSLSSGNTIYF
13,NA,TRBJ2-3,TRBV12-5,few,TGTGCTAGTGGCCGGGCAGGCGGGGATACGCAGTATTTT,CASGRAGGDTQYF
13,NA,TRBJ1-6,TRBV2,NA,TGTGCCGGGGGGGGAGAAAATCGTTCACCCCTCCACTTT,CAGGGENRSPLHF
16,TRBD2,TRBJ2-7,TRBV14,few,TGTGCCAGCAGCCAAGACGGGGGGTGGAGCTCCTACGAGCAGTACTTC,CASSQDGGWSSYEQYF
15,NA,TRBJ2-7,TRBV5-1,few,TGCGCCAGCAGCCTCACCCCGGGACGGAACTACGAGCAGTACTTC,CASSLTPGRNYEQYF
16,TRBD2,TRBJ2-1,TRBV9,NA,TGTGCCAGCAGCGTAGATAGCGGGGGCCTCTACAATGAGCAGTTCTTC,CASSVDSGGLYNEQFF
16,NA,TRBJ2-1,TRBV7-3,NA,TGTGCCAGCAGCTCTACAGGACACAGCTCCTACAATGAGCAGTTCTTC,CASSSTGHSSYNEQFF
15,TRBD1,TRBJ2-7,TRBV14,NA,TGTGCCAGCAGCCAGTGGGACAGGGGGTCCGACGAGCAGTACTTC,CASSQWDRGSDEQYF
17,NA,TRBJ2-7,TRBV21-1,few,TGTGCCAGCAGCAAAGAACGTACAGGGACTAGCACCTACGAGCAGTACTTC,CASSKERTGTSTYEQYF
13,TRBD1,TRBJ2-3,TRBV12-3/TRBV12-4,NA,TGTGCCAGCACAACAGGGGGCACAGATACGCAGTATTTT,CASTTGGTDTQYF
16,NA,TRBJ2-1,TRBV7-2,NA,TGTGCCAGCAGCTTAAGCGGCGGGCAGGTCTACAATGAGCAGTTCTTC,CASSLSGGQVYNEQFF
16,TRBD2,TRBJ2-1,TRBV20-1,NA,TGCAGTGCTAGAGACGGTAGCGGGATTTTCTACAATGAGCAGTTCTTC,CSARDGSGIFYNEQFF
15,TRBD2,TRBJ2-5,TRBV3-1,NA,TGTGCCAGCAGCCAAGGACTAGCGGGAGGTGAGACCCAGTACTTC,CASSQGLAGGETQYF
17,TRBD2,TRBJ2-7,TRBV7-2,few,TGTGCCAGCAGCTTCCTAGCGGGAGGGCCGTTTCCCTATGAGCAGTACTTC,CASSFLAGGPFPYEQYF
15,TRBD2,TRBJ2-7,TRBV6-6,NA,TGTGCCAGCAATAAGGTACTAGCGGGAGTATCCGGGCAGTACTTC,CASNKVLAGVSGQYF
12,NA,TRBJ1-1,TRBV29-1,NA,TGCAGCGTTGAATCCGTGAACACTGAAGCTTTCTTT,CSVESVNTEAFF
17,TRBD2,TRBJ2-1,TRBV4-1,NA,TGCGCCAGCAGCCAAGATTTCCTGGCGGGAGGGTCTAATGAGCAGTTCTTC,CASSQDFLAGGSNEQFF
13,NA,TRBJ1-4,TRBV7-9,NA,TGTGCCAGCAGCAGGCTCCAAAGCGAAAAACTGTTTTTT,CASSRLQSEKLFF
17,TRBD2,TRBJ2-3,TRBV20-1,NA,TGCAGTGCTAGAGGTCTGGCGGGAGGGTCCAACACAGATACGCAGTATTTT,CSARGLAGGSNTDTQYF
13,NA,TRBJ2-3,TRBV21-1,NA,TGTGCCAGCAGCAAAGTTAAGAAATATACGCAGTATTTT,CASSKVKKYTQYF
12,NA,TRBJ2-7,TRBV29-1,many,TGCAGCGTTGAAGGGCCGGGCTACGAGCAGTACTTC,CSVEGPGYEQYF